One T cell receptor (beta chain) is described in this entry. UMI-labeled TRB cDNA libraries were prepared by 5' RACE. TCRdb re-analyzed the 5' RACE reads; it lists each CDR3 protein once, without DNA. Its listing shows more than 45,000 distinct CDR3 sequences. The data belong to a study of CXCR3-negative and CXCR3-positive naive CD8 T cells. This receptor was taken from a human donor in good health. Some clones in this sample may be carry-over from other donors' samples. Sample: naive CXCR3- CD8+ T cells from blood. Subset noted: CD45RO-CCR7+CD27+CD95- naive CD8+ T cells lacking CXCR3 (TNR3-).

The CDR3 is CSVAARAPYEQYF. V usage is TRBV29-1 and J usage is TRBJ2-7; the D call of TRBD1 rests on TCRdb alone, since no DNA is present to check it. The CDR3 loop spans 13 amino acids. The germline V gene encodes CDR1 SQVTM and CDR2 ANQGSEA.